The clone carrying this T cell receptor (beta chain) has a count of ten or more. The authors amplified TCR beta CDR3 regions, and they did so from RNA transcripts for repertoire sequencing. In the first round, RT-PCR was carried out with HTBI primers, and a multiplex PCR formed the second round. MiXCR was run by TCRdb on the multiplex PCR reads, yielding one entry per CDR3 protein. The sample yields roughly 500,000 distinct CDR3 sequences, approximately 15% seen once. This specimen comes from a study of Graves' ophthalmopathy and Graves' hyperthyroidism. Study overall: Before any treatment was given, at initial diagnosis, peripheral blood was collected.

A duration under 3 months, NOSPECS ≥4, CAS ≥3 and moderate-to-severe activity characterized the donors with ophthalmopathy. The study excluded patients with other autoimmune diseases, uncontrolled infections, pregnancy or lactation. What was sequenced was blood. The sequence was obtained from a woman in her 30s with Graves' ophthalmopathy.

CDR3 in amino acids: CASSADRARGTQYF. The CDR3, as DNA: TGTGCCAGCAGTGCGGACAGGGCGAGGGGGACCCAGTACTTC. V usage is TRBV6-1 and J usage is TRBJ2-5; TRBD1 matches at 8 bases. CDR1 is MNHNS and CDR2 is SASEGT in the germline V gene. The V and J ends lost 4 bases and 7 bases, in that order; junction bases with no gene match: 8. The CDR3 is made up of 14 amino acids.